The clone carrying this T cell receptor beta chain was seen at least ten times. Its antigen is still unknown. Via MiXCR, TCRdb re-called the multiplex PCR reads, giving one row per CDR3 protein. The repertoire holds about 140,000 distinct CDR3 sequences, with around a third as singletons. The data belong to a study of breast tumors, draining lymph nodes, adjacent tissues. Study findings and constraints: Data only fit, rather than demonstrated, lymph node origin of most tumor T cells. Luminal-like breast cancer showed significantly greater tumor-nontumor repertoire similarity than basal-like breast cancer did. Most tumor T cells seemingly derive from lymph node, then expand in tumor. Tumors had less TCR diversity than lymph nodes, more than nontumor tissue.

Samples came from axillary lymph nodes draining the breast cancer. Germline values: CDR1 MNHEY, CDR2 SVGAGI. The CDR3 is 12 residues long. V shed 9 bases and J shed 9 bases, with 12 bases lying between them. The sample was axillary lymph node tissue. This rearrangement joins TRBV6-5 to TRBJ1-6; D remains unclear. This clonotype originated in a female donor with breast cancer. Some clones in this sample may be carry-over from other donors' samples. The CDR3 sequence: CASCRPSSPLHF. CDR3 nucleotides: TGTGCCAGTTGTAGGCCCAGTTCACCCCTCCACTTT.